The rows below give T cell receptor beta chains drawn from one sample of a study of cytomegalovirus exposure and HLA in healthy donors. Using immunoSEQ multiplex PCR, the repertoire was profiled, and TCRdb retains in-frame clones only, with some absent. This table has under 150,000 clones, 80% appearing once. Sequencing used PBMCs. These receptors came from a man aged 30-40 years in good health and CMV-seronegative. CDR3s include the opening cysteine and the closing phenylalanine or tryptophan. Fields, in order: J gene, clone size, V gene, D gene, CDR3 length, CDR3 DNA, CDR3 protein. The D gene is left open where the match is weak. Expanded clones get a size class; other rows say once, few or many, or leave the size out.

J gene: TRBJ2-3
clone size: -
V gene: TRBV6-1
D gene: TRBD2
CDR3 length: 14
CDR3 DNA: TGTGCCAGCAGAAGGACTAGCGGGGCAGATACGCAATATTTT
CDR3 protein: CASRRTSGADTQYF

J gene: TRBJ2-3
clone size: -
V gene: TRBV28
D gene: TRBD2
CDR3 length: 16
CDR3 DNA: TGTGCCAGCAGTTCCCTAGCGGGGGGGTACACAGATACGCAGTATTTT
CDR3 protein: CASSSLAGGYTDTQYF

J gene: TRBJ2-7
clone size: -
V gene: TRBV5-1
D gene: TRBD1
CDR3 length: 14
CDR3 DNA: TGCGCCAGCAGCACCGACAGGGCCTCCTACGAGCAGTACTTC
CDR3 protein: CASSTDRASYEQYF

J gene: TRBJ1-2
clone size: -
V gene: TRBV19
D gene: -
CDR3 length: 18
CDR3 DNA: TGTGCCAGTAGTATTCAGGGGTTAAGTGATGTGGAAGGCTATGGCTACACCTTC
CDR3 protein: CASSIQGLSDVEGYGYTF

J gene: TRBJ2-7
clone size: -
V gene: TRBV28
D gene: -
CDR3 length: 13
CDR3 DNA: TGTGCCAGCAGTTTATCAGGGCCCTACGAGCAGTACTTC
CDR3 protein: CASSLSGPYEQYF

J gene: TRBJ2-7
clone size: -
V gene: TRBV23-1
D gene: TRBD1
CDR3 length: 15
CDR3 DNA: TGCGCCAGCAGTCAACCGGGACAGGGTCCCTACGAGCAGTACTTC
CDR3 protein: CASSQPGQGPYEQYF

J gene: TRBJ2-3
clone size: once
V gene: TRBV10-3
D gene: TRBD2
CDR3 length: 13
CDR3 DNA: TGTGCCATCCGGCGGGAGGGCTGGGATACGCAGTATTTT
CDR3 protein: CAIRREGWDTQYF

J gene: TRBJ1-2
clone size: few
V gene: TRBV6-5
D gene: -
CDR3 length: 13
CDR3 DNA: TGTGCCAGCAGTGAACGGGAGCAGTATGGCTACACCTTC
CDR3 protein: CASSEREQYGYTF

J gene: TRBJ2-1
clone size: -
V gene: TRBV9
D gene: TRBD2
CDR3 length: 14
CDR3 DNA: TGTGCCAGCAGCGCTGCCAGCGGGAACTATGAGCAGTTCTTC
CDR3 protein: CASSAASGNYEQFF

J gene: TRBJ1-5
clone size: once
V gene: TRBV27
D gene: -
CDR3 length: 14
CDR3 DNA: TGTGCCAGCAGCTCAGACAGGCCGAGTCAGCCCCAGCATTTT
CDR3 protein: CASSSDRPSQPQHF

J gene: TRBJ2-7
clone size: -
V gene: TRBV2
D gene: TRBD2
CDR3 length: 14
CDR3 DNA: TGTGCCAGCAGTAGGGGTGGGGGGGCCTACGAGCAGTACTTC
CDR3 protein: CASSRGGGAYEQYF

J gene: TRBJ1-1
clone size: -
V gene: TRBV6-5
D gene: -
CDR3 length: 16
CDR3 DNA: TGTGCCAGCAGTTCAAACCGGGGGGCCCAGAACACTGAAGCTTTCTTT
CDR3 protein: CASSSNRGAQNTEAFF

J gene: TRBJ1-6
clone size: few
V gene: TRBV7-2
D gene: -
CDR3 length: 13
CDR3 DNA: TGTGCCAGCAGCTCCGTACCGAGGCCACCCCTCCACTTT
CDR3 protein: CASSSVPRPPLHF

J gene: TRBJ2-1
clone size: -
V gene: TRBV2
D gene: TRBD1
CDR3 length: 14
CDR3 DNA: TGTGCCAGCAGAAAACAGGGGTCCTACAATGAGCAGTTCTTC
CDR3 protein: CASRKQGSYNEQFF

J gene: TRBJ1-3
clone size: -
V gene: TRBV7-9
D gene: -
CDR3 length: 14
CDR3 DNA: TGTGCCAGCAGTTCGGACACCTCTGGAAACACCATATATTTT
CDR3 protein: CASSSDTSGNTIYF

J gene: TRBJ2-7
clone size: -
V gene: TRBV19
D gene: -
CDR3 length: 14
CDR3 DNA: TGTGCCAGTAGTATTGTTGCGGACTCGGGGGAGCAGTACTTC
CDR3 protein: CASSIVADSGEQYF

J gene: TRBJ2-2
clone size: few
V gene: TRBV7-3
D gene: -
CDR3 length: 16
CDR3 DNA: TGTGCCAGCAGCCTGAGACAGGCGATAAACACCGGGGAGCTGTTTTTT
CDR3 protein: CASSLRQAINTGELFF

J gene: TRBJ1-5
clone size: -
V gene: TRBV30
D gene: -
CDR3 length: 16
CDR3 DNA: TGTGCCTGGAGTCTTCCTAATCTCCTAACGAATCAGCCCCAGCATTTT
CDR3 protein: CAWSLPNLLTNQPQHF

J gene: TRBJ2-3
clone size: -
V gene: TRBV4-1
D gene: TRBD2
CDR3 length: 17
CDR3 DNA: TGCGCCAGCAGCCAAGTGGCTAGCGGGGGGGCCATAGATACGCAGTATTTT
CDR3 protein: CASSQVASGGAIDTQYF

J gene: TRBJ2-3
clone size: -
V gene: TRBV6-5
D gene: TRBD2
CDR3 length: 16
CDR3 DNA: TGTGCCAGCAGTTACTCGCTAGCGGGAGTGATAGATACGCAGTATTTT
CDR3 protein: CASSYSLAGVIDTQYF

J gene: TRBJ1-5
clone size: -
V gene: TRBV10-2
D gene: -
CDR3 length: 12
CDR3 DNA: TGCGCCAGCAGTCCCTCCGATCAGCCCCAGCATTTT
CDR3 protein: CASSPSDQPQHF

J gene: TRBJ1-1
clone size: few
V gene: TRBV30
D gene: -
CDR3 length: 11
CDR3 DNA: TGTGCCTGGGACTCCAACACTGAAGCTTTCTTT
CDR3 protein: CAWDSNTEAFF

J gene: TRBJ2-1
clone size: -
V gene: TRBV9
D gene: TRBD2
CDR3 length: 19
CDR3 DNA: TGTGCCAGCAGCGGAGTCCCGGGACTAGCGGGGGGATTCTACAATGAGCAGTTCTTC
CDR3 protein: CASSGVPGLAGGFYNEQFF

J gene: TRBJ2-2
clone size: once
V gene: TRBV5-1
D gene: -
CDR3 length: 16
CDR3 DNA: TGCGCCAGCAGCTTGGCCGGCGGGATGAACACCGGGGAGCTGTTTTTT
CDR3 protein: CASSLAGGMNTGELFF

J gene: TRBJ2-3
clone size: once
V gene: TRBV4-1
D gene: TRBD2
CDR3 length: 17
CDR3 DNA: TGCGCCAGCAGCCAAGATTGGCTAGCGGCTTACACAGATACGCAGTATTTT
CDR3 protein: CASSQDWLAAYTDTQYF

J gene: TRBJ1-1
clone size: few
V gene: TRBV5-1
D gene: -
CDR3 length: 14
CDR3 DNA: TGCGCCAGCAGCTTGGCGAACGGGATCGCTGAAGCTTTCTTT
CDR3 protein: CASSLANGIAEAFF

J gene: TRBJ2-1
clone size: -
V gene: TRBV5-1
D gene: TRBD2
CDR3 length: 15
CDR3 DNA: TGCGCCAGCAGCTTGCTGCGGGAGAAATACAATGAGCAGTTCTTC
CDR3 protein: CASSLLREKYNEQFF

J gene: TRBJ2-7
clone size: -
V gene: TRBV10-1
D gene: -
CDR3 length: 13
CDR3 DNA: TGCGCCAGCAGTGGTGACGGGGGCTACGAGCAGTACTTC
CDR3 protein: CASSGDGGYEQYF

J gene: TRBJ2-7
clone size: once
V gene: TRBV5-1
D gene: -
CDR3 length: 15
CDR3 DNA: TGCGCCAGCAGCTTCGTCGCGGGACGCTCCTACGAGCAGTACTTC
CDR3 protein: CASSFVAGRSYEQYF

J gene: TRBJ1-5
clone size: -
V gene: TRBV19
D gene: -
CDR3 length: 15
CDR3 DNA: TGTGCCAGTGGGGATCAGGAGGGTGGCAATCAGCCCCAGCATTTT
CDR3 protein: CASGDQEGGNQPQHF